This record concerns one T cell receptor (beta chain) sequence. The data originate from a study of blood T cell repertoires in COVID-19. Study-level information: Samples taken during acute and convalescent COVID-19 were collected in the United States, Italy and Spain.

Participant-given clinical history determined each cohort assignment. Cohort 3 recovery required two negative PCRs, clearance, or symptom resolution. Here immunoSEQ multiplex PCR was the method, and the copy in TCRdb shows in-frame clones only, minus some. The data contain 200,000 or so clones, about 87% of them seen just once; the ten biggest clones take up around 2.7%. This CDR3 contains 16 residues. CDR1 and CDR2 from the germline V gene are SGHVS and FNYEAQ. V was pared by 4 bases and J by 0 bases, with 15 bases between. The sequencing sample was made of PBMCs or T cells enriched from blood (not recorded which). This chain joins TRBV7-6 and TRBJ2-5; tentatively, D is TRBD2 (6 bases). The receptor was derived from a woman aged 25 to 39 who had recovered from COVID-19. The CDR3 region has the DNA TGTGCCAGCAGCTCCACTAGCCGCTCCTACCAAGAGACCCAGTACTTC. It is translated as CASSSTSRSYQETQYF.